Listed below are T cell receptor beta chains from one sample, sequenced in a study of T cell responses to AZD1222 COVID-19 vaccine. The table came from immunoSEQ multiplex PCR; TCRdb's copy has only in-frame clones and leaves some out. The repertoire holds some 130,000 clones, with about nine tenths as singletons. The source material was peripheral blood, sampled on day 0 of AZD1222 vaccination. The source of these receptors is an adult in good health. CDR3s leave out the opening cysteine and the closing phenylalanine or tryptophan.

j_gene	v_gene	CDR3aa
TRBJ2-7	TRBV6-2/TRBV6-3	ASSYSWVPQGCEQY
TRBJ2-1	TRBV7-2	ASSFQGGLNEQF
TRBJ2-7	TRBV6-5	ASSFRDSTYEQY
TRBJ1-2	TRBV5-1	ASSLFSDGDYGYT
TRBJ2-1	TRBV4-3	ASSPILGGYNEQF
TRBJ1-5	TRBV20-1	SASPQGWDQPQH
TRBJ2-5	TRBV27	ASSSYNGGETQY
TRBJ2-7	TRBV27	ASSPRSDRVSYEQY
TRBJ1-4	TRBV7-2	ASSPNLIPTNEKLF
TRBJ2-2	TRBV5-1	ASSHGTGGNTGELF
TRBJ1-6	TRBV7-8	ASSLGGGPLH
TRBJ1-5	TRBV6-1	AGRQGVKQPQH
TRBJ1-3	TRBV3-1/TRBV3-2	ASSQQNTIY
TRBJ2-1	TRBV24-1	ATSTSGGGYNEQF
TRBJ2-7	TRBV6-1	ASSEFYEQY
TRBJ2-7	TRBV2	ASSESGGSSYEQY
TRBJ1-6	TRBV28	ASTGGQKNNSPLH
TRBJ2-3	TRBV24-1	ATSDFSGVSTDTQY
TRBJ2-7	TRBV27	ASSEHPPYEQY
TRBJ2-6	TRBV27	ASSLTGANVLT
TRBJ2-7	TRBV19	ASSVTGVYEQY
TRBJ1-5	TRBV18	ASSPQGSNQPQH
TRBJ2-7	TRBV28	ASSSPDGSSYEQY
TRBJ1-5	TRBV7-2	ASSLAGQSNQPQH
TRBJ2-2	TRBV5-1	ASSLSGTGELF
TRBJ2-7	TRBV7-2	ASSLAGGRYEQY
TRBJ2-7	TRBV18	ASSPLPPGQGAGEQY
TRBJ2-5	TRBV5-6	ASSFWYIQETQY
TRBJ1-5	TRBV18	ASSKQGTDQPQH
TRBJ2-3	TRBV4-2	ASSQRGTDTQY